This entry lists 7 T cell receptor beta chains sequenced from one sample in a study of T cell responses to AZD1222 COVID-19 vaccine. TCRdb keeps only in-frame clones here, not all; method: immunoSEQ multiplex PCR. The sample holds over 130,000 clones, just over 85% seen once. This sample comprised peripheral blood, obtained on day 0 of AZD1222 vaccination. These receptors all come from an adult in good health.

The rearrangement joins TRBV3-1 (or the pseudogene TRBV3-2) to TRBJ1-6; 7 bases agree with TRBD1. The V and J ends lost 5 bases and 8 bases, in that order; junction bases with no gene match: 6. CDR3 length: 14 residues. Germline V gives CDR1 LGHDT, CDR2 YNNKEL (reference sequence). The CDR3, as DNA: TGTGCCAGCAGCAACCGGGACAGCGATTCACCCCTCCACTTT. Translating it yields CASSNRDSDSPLHF.

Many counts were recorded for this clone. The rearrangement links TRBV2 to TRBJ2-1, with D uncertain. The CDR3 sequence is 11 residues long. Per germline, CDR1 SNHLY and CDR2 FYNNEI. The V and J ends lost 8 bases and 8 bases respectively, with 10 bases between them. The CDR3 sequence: CASRYKYEQFF. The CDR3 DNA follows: TGTGCCAGCCGGTATAAATATGAGCAGTTCTTC.

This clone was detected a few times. Written as DNA, the CDR3 is TGTGCCAGCAGCTTTCAGGGGACTAGCGGAGGGGGCGAGCAGTACTTC. Protein sequence: CASSFQGTSGGGEQYF. V usage is TRBV7-2 and J usage is TRBJ2-7, with 11 bases identical to TRBD2. Germline V gene lookup returns CDR1 SGHTA and CDR2 FQGNSA. V was clipped by 3 bases and J by 6 bases; unmatched bases: 10. This CDR3 contains 16 residues.

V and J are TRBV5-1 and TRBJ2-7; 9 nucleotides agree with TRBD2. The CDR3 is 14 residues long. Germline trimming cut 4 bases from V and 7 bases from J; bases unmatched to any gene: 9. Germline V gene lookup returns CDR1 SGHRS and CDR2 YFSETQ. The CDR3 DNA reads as TGCGCCAGCAGCGAACTAGCGGGCGAAGGAGAGCAGTACTTC. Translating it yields CASSELAGEGEQYF.

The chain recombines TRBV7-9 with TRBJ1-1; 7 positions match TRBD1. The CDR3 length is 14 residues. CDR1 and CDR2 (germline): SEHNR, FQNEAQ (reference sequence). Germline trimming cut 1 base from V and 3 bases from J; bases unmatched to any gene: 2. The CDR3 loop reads CASSLEGGHTEAFF. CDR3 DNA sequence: TGTGCCAGCAGCTTAGAAGGGGGCCACACTGAAGCTTTCTTT.

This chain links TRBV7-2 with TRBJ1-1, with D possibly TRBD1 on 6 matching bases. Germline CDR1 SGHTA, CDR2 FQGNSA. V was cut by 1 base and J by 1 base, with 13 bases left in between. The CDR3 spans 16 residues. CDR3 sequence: CASSLDLTGANTEAFF. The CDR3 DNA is TGTGCCAGCAGCTTAGATTTGACAGGAGCGAACACTGAAGCTTTCTTT.

The CDR3 loop reads CASSPRDGEEQAFF. DNA of the CDR3: TGTGCCAGCTCACCTCGGGACGGAGAAGAGCAAGCTTTCTTT. This sequence joins TRBV18 and TRBJ1-1, with D perhaps matching TRBD1 (5 bases). The CDR3 length is 14 residues. The germline CDR1 and CDR2 sequences are KGHSH and LQKENI. V lost 3 bases and J 9 bases, leaving 17 bases between the germline ends.